This T cell receptor (beta chain) was sequenced during a study of blood T cell repertoires in COVID-19. Looking at the study overall: The samples span acute and convalescent COVID-19 from the United States, Italy and Spain. T cells, B-cell-depleted T cells, or PBMCs provided the cDNA or gDNA that served as material.

In Seattle, patients joined the study during active infection and were tracked longitudinally. In the original workflow: Estimation of nucleated cell counts was performed using reference gene primer amplification. The data were produced by immunoSEQ multiplex PCR, yet TCRdb's version contains in-frame clones alone and is incomplete. V, J and clone size are those of that table, while D and trimming were read from the DNA. The data contain around 400,000 clones, 80% to 90% of them singletons. The CDR3 loop spans 15 amino acids. Germline lookup yields CDR1 SGHTA and CDR2 FQGNSA. Unmatched junction bases numbered 7, after V lost 5 bases and J lost 6 bases.

The source material was peripheral blood. The rearrangement links TRBV7-2 to TRBJ2-2; 9 bases map to TRBD1. The TCR originated in a woman aged 55-75 years with COVID-19, enrolled during active disease. CDR3 sequence reads: CASSPDRGVAGELFF. The DNA of the CDR3 is TGTGCCAGCAGCCCGGACAGGGGTGTAGCCGGGGAGCTGTTTTTT.